The text below deals with one T cell receptor (beta chain). The V and J ends lost 6 bases and 9 bases respectively, with 9 bases between them. Germline V CDR1 and CDR2: SQVTM, ANQGSEA. The CDR3 has 10 amino acids. The treatment here: oral pan-JAK inhibitor, 5-10 mg twice daily. The sample belongs to a study of CD8+ T cells in alopecia areata. Sequencing used cDNA as its template, made by extracting RNA and reverse transcribing it. Libraries were prepared by immunoSEQ multiplex PCR; TCRdb keeps only in-frame clonotypes and omits some of them. Of over 100,000 clones in the sample, roughly 55% were seen once.

The V call is TRBV29-1, the J call TRBJ2-1; unclear D gene. The clonotype comes from a human donor with alopecia areata. The specimen was CD8+ T cells sorted from blood, collected at week 24, from a patient treated with tofacitinib. The CDR3 is CSVGRSEQFF. The CDR3, as DNA: TGCAGCGTCGGTAGGAGTGAGCAGTTCTTC.